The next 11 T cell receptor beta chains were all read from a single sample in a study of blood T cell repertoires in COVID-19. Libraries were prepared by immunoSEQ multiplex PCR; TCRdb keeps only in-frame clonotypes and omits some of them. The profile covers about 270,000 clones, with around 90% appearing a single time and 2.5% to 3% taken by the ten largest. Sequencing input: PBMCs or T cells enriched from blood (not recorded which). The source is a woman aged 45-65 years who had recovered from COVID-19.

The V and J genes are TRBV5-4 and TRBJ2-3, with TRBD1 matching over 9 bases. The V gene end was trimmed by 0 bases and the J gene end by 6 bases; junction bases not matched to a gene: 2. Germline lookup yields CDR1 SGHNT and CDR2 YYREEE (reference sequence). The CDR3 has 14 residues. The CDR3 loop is CASSLGDRADTQYF. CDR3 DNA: TGTGCCAGCAGCTTGGGGGACAGGGCGGATACGCAGTATTTT.

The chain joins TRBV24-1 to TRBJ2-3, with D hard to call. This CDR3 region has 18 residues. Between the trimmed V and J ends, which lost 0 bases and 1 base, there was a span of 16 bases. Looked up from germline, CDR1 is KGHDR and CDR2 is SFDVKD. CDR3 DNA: TGTGCCACCAGTGATTTGCGAGGCCCTGAAAGTGGCACAGATACGCAGTATTTT. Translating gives CATSDLRGPESGTDTQYF.

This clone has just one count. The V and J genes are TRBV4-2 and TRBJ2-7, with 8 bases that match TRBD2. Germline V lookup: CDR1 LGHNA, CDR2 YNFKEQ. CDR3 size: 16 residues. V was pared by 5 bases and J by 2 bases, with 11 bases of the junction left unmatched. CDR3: CASSTTGGTSTYEQYF. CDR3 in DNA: TGTGCCAGCAGCACAACCGGCGGGACTAGTACCTACGAGCAGTACTTC.

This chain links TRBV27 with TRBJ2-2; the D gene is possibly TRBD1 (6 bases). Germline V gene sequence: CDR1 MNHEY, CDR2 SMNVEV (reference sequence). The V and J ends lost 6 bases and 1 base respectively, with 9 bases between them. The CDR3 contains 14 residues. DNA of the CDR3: TGTGCCAGCAGCTTGGACAGGAACACCGGGGAGCTGTTTTTT. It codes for CASSLDRNTGELFF.

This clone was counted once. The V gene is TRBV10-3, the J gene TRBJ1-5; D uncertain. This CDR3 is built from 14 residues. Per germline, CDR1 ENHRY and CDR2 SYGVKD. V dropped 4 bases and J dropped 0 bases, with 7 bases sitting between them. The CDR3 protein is CAISGRHSNQPQHF. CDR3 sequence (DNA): TGTGCCATCAGTGGGCGACATAGCAATCAGCCCCAGCATTTT.

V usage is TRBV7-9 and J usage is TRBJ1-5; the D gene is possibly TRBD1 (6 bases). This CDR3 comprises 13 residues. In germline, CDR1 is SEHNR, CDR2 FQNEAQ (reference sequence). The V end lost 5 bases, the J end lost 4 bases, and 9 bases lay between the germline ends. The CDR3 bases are TGTGCCAGCAGCCTACAGGGAAATCAGCCCCAGCATTTT. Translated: CASSLQGNQPQHF.

CDR3 nucleotides: TGTGCCAGCAGCCAGAAGGGACTAGTACCTTACGAGCAGTACTTC. Its translation is CASSQKGLVPYEQYF. V gene TRBV14 combines with J gene TRBJ2-7, with 8 bases aligning to TRBD2. This CDR3 is 15 amino acids long. The trim removed 3 bases at V and 4 bases at J, leaving 8 bases unmatched. The germline CDR1 and CDR2 sequences are SGHDN and FVKESK.

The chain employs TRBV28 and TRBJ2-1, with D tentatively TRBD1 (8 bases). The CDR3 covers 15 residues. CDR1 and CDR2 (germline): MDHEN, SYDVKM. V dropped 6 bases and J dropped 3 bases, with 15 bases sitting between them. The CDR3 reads CASRTTGEGYNEQFF. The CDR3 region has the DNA TGTGCCAGCAGAACGACAGGGGAGGGCTACAATGAGCAGTTCTTC.

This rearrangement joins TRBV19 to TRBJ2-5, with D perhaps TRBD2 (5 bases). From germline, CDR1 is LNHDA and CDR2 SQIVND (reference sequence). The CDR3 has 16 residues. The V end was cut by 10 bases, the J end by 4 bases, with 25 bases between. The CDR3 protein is CATSPQRSRGRETQYF. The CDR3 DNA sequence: TGTGCCACCTCCCCCCAGCGCTCCCGGGGTAGAGAGACCCAGTACTTC.

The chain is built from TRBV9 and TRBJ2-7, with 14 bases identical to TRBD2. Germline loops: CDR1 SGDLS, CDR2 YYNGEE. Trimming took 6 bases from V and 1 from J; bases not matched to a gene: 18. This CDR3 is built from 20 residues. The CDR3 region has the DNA TGTGCCAGCACGGGACTAGCGGGAGACACACTACCTGAATCGTCCTACGAGCAGTACTTC. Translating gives CASTGLAGDTLPESSYEQYF.

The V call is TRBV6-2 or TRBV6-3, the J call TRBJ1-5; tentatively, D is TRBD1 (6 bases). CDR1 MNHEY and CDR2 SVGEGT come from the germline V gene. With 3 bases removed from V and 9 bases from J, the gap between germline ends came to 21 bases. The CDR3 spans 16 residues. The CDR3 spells CASSYSQQGSHRPQHF. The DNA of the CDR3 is TGTGCCAGCAGTTATTCTCAACAGGGATCCCATCGGCCCCAGCATTTT.